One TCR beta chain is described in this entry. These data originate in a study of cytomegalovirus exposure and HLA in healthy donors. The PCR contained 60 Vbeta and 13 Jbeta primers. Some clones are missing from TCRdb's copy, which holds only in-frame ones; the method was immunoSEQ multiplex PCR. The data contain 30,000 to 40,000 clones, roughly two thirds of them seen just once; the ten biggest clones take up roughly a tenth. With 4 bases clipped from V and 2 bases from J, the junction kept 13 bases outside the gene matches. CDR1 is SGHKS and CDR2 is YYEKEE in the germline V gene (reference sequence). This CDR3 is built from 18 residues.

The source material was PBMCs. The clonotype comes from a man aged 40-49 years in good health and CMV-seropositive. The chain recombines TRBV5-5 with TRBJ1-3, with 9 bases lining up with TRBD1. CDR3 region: CASSPTLQDRGAGNTIYF. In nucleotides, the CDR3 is TGTGCCAGCAGCCCCACGCTCCAGGACAGGGGTGCTGGAAACACCATATATTTT.